This T cell receptor beta chain is from a study of T-cell memory formation after mild COVID-19. A single record per CDR3 protein comes from TCRdb applying MiXCR to the 5' RACE reads. The repertoire consists of approximately 46,000 distinct CDR3 sequences, with over 6.5% occurring once and the leading ten covering approximately 0.74%. The CDR3 sequence is 15 residues long. Trimming took 6 bases from V and 0 from J; bases not matched to a gene: 4. CDR1 MNHNY and CDR2 SVGAGI come from the germline V gene (reference sequence). This clonotype was observed at least ten times. The V and J genes are TRBV6-6 and TRBJ1-5; 8 bases line up with TRBD1. Sequenced material: PBMCs or a T cell subset sorted from them (not recorded which). This clonotype originated in an adult who had mild COVID-19 (a few samples of this study predate the infection). Cell type and time point are not known. The CDR3 reads CASRLTGDSNQPQHF. CDR3 coding DNA: TGTGCCAGCAGGTTGACAGGGGATAGCAATCAGCCCCAGCATTTT.